The rows below give T cell receptor beta chains drawn from one sample of a study of blood T cell repertoires in COVID-19. Method: immunoSEQ multiplex PCR; TCRdb's copy keeps in-frame clones and lacks some. The sample holds about 140,000 clones, approximately 80% seen once. The specimen sequenced was peripheral blood. Source of these receptors: a woman in her fifties or sixties with acute or convalescent COVID-19. CDR3s include the opening cysteine and the closing phenylalanine or tryptophan. Each record gives: clone size, V gene, J gene, D gene, CDR3 DNA, CDR3 protein. D genes are given only for firm matches. Some rows have no size entry. The others give once, few or many, or a class for an expanded clone.

.,TRBV9,TRBJ2-1,TRBD1,TGTGCCAGCAGCGTAGGGAGGACAGGGGCTTACAATGAGCAGTTCTTC,CASSVGRTGAYNEQFF
.,TRBV7-8,TRBJ2-7,.,TGTGCCAGCAGCTTAGTCCCCAAGGCTGAGGCAACCTCCTACGAGCAGTACTTC,CASSLVPKAEATSYEQYF
.,TRBV12-3/TRBV12-4,TRBJ2-7,.,TGTGCCAGCAGTTTAGGGCCAGAGCAGTACTTC,CASSLGPEQYF
.,TRBV6-5,TRBJ2-1,TRBD2,TGTGCCAGCAGTTACGGTACCCCCGGGACTAGCAATGAGCAGTTCTTC,CASSYGTPGTSNEQFF
many,TRBV6-1,TRBJ2-3,.,TGTGCCAGCAGTGAAAGACGGACCAGGGGGGTGGGCACAGATACGCAGTATTTT,CASSERRTRGVGTDTQYF
.,TRBV6-5,TRBJ2-1,TRBD2,TGTGCCAGCAGCCTAGCGGGCCCCAATGAGCAGTTCTTC,CASSLAGPNEQFF
.,TRBV2,TRBJ1-1,TRBD1,TGTGCCAGCAGAATTGGGACAGGGGGTTGGAACACTGAAGCTTTCTTT,CASRIGTGGWNTEAFF
.,TRBV11-2,TRBJ1-2,TRBD1,TGTGCCAGCAGCTTAGATCAATGGAACAGGACAGGCGGAGGCTACACCTTC,CASSLDQWNRTGGGYTF
.,TRBV27,TRBJ1-5,.,TGTGCCAGCAGTTCCTCCCCACGGCAGCCCCAGCATTTT,CASSSSPRQPQHF
few,TRBV2,TRBJ2-2,.,TGTGCCAGCAGTCCCTCATGGGAGGGGGAGCTGTTTTTT,CASSPSWEGELFF
.,TRBV28,TRBJ2-1,TRBD1,TGTGCCAGCAGATCCTCCGAGACAGGGTCCTACAATGAGCAGTTCTTC,CASRSSETGSYNEQFF
.,TRBV2,TRBJ2-1,.,TGTGCCAGCAGCTACGACAATGAGCAGTTCTTC,CASSYDNEQFF
once,TRBV28,TRBJ2-2,.,TGTGCCAGCAGTCGTACTAGCACGGGCACCGGGGAGCTGTTTTTT,CASSRTSTGTGELFF
.,TRBV9,TRBJ2-7,.,TGTGCCAGCAGCGCGGATCCAGGGCATAACAAGTACTTC,CASSADPGHNKYF
.,TRBV11-3,TRBJ2-3,TRBD2,TGTGCCAGCAGCTTAGGCGGGAGGGCCTGGACAGATACGCAGTATTTT,CASSLGGRAWTDTQYF
once,TRBV7-9,TRBJ2-5,TRBD2,TGTGCCAGCAGCTTAGCGGGGACTAGCGGACCCCTGGAGACCCAGTACTTC,CASSLAGTSGPLETQYF
.,TRBV5-4,TRBJ2-4,TRBD2,TGTGCCAGCAGCTTGGCCGGACTAGCGGGGGGCTTAGCCAAAAACATTCAGTACTTC,CASSLAGLAGGLAKNIQYF
.,TRBV7-2,TRBJ1-6,TRBD1,TGTGCCAGCAGCCTGGGGACAGGGATATCACCCCTCCACTTT,CASSLGTGISPLHF
.,TRBV19,TRBJ2-4,.,TGTGCCAGTAGTACACTTGAGACAGGCCTTACCAAAAACATTCAGTACTTC,CASSTLETGLTKNIQYF
.,TRBV19,TRBJ1-3,.,TGTGCCAGCAGACACGTCTCTGGAAACACCATATATTTT,CASRHVSGNTIYF
.,TRBV7-8,TRBJ2-7,TRBD2,TGTGCCAGCAGCTTAAAGGCGGGAGGAGAAGGCGAGCAGTACTTC,CASSLKAGGEGEQYF
.,TRBV10-3,TRBJ1-1,.,TGTGCCATCAGTGAGAGGGAGGGCTTGAACACTGAAGCTTTCTTT,CAISEREGLNTEAFF
few,TRBV28,TRBJ2-3,TRBD1,TGTGCCAGCAGTCTACAGGGGGCGATTCTTGATACGCAGTATTTT,CASSLQGAILDTQYF
.,TRBV10-3,TRBJ2-5,TRBD1,TGTGCCATCAGTGACGCGGGACAGGGGGCGTCAGAGACCCAGTACTTC,CAISDAGQGASETQYF
.,TRBV3-1/TRBV3-2,TRBJ2-1,.,TGTGCCAGCAGCCGCGAAGGACAGAAACAGTTCTTC,CASSREGQKQFF
few,TRBV24-1,TRBJ2-5,TRBD1,TGTGCCACCAGTGATCGGACAGGGATAGAGACCCAGTACTTC,CATSDRTGIETQYF
.,TRBV28,TRBJ1-5,TRBD1,TGTGCCAGCAGTTTACCCCGGGACAGGGGCAATCAGCCCCAGCATTTT,CASSLPRDRGNQPQHF
.,TRBV28,TRBJ1-1,.,TGTGCCAGCAGTTTATGGGGGCGCGGCACTGAAGCTTTCTTT,CASSLWGRGTEAFF